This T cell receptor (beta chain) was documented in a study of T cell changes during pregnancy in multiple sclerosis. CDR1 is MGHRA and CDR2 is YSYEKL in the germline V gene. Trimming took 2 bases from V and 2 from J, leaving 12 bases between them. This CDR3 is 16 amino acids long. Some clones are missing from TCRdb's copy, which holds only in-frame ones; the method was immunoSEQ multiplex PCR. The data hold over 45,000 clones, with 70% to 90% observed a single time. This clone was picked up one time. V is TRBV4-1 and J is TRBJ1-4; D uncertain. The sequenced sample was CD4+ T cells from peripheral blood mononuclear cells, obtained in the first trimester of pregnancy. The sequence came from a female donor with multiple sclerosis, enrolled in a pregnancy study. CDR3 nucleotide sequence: TGCGCCAGCAGCCAAAACGCCGGGGTTACTAATGAAAAACTGTTTTTT. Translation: CASSQNAGVTNEKLFF.